This is a list of T cell receptor beta chains from one sample in a study of T cells after yellow fever vaccination. MiXCR, run by TCRdb on the 5' RACE reads, gives a single entry per CDR3 protein. Among around 590,000 distinct CDR3 sequences listed, 9% to 15% were seen once. The sample here was PBMCs, taken on the day of the yellow fever booster vaccination. Receptors were obtained from a young man who received the YFV17D yellow fever vaccine. The CDR3 runs from the conserved cysteine through the conserved F or W. Fields, in order: V gene, D gene, J gene, clone size, CDR3 DNA, CDR3 protein. The D gene is left open where the match is weak. Clone size is given for some rows only: seen once, a few or many times, or a class if the clone is expanded.

V: TRBV10-3
D: TRBD1
J: TRBJ2-6
size: few
DNA: TGTGCCATCAGTGAGAGGGGACAGGGGGCGTCTGGGGCCAACGTCCTGACTTTC
CDR3: CAISERGQGASGANVLTF

V: TRBV25-1
D: -
J: TRBJ2-2
size: few
DNA: TGTGCCACCCAATCTGGGCGGCAAGGCGGGGAGCTGTTTTTT
CDR3: CATQSGRQGGELFF

V: TRBV7-2
D: -
J: TRBJ2-1
size: few
DNA: TGTGCCAGCAGCTTAGCGATCGGATACAATGAGCAGTTCTTC
CDR3: CASSLAIGYNEQFF

V: TRBV18
D: -
J: TRBJ1-5
size: -
DNA: TGTGCCAGCTCACCAGACGGTAGCTATCAGCCCCAGCATTTT
CDR3: CASSPDGSYQPQHF

V: TRBV12-3/TRBV12-4
D: -
J: TRBJ2-5
size: -
DNA: TGTGCCAGCAGTCGGTGGGAAGGGCGAGAGACCCAGTACTTC
CDR3: CASSRWEGRETQYF

V: TRBV11-3
D: -
J: TRBJ2-1
size: -
DNA: TGTCCCAGCAGCTCCCTCCGTAGTGAGCAGTTCTTC
CDR3: CPSSSLRSEQFF

V: TRBV27
D: -
J: TRBJ1-1
size: few
DNA: TGTGCCAGCAGTAACGCGGGGGCCCATACTGAAGCTTTCTTT
CDR3: CASSNAGAHTEAFF

V: TRBV20-1
D: -
J: TRBJ2-7
size: -
DNA: TGCAGTGCCAGGGGCTACCGGGAGCAAGGGGAGCAGTACTTC
CDR3: CSARGYREQGEQYF

V: TRBV7-2
D: -
J: TRBJ2-3
size: -
DNA: TGTGCCAGCAGCTTCGACAGGTTCACAGATACGCAGTATTTT
CDR3: CASSFDRFTDTQYF

V: TRBV7-9
D: TRBD2
J: TRBJ2-1
size: -
DNA: TGTGCCAGCAGCTTAAGCGGGAGGGCCTTATATGAGCAGTTCTTC
CDR3: CASSLSGRALYEQFF

V: TRBV29-1
D: -
J: TRBJ2-5
size: few
DNA: TGCAGCGTTTGGGGGAGAGAGACCCAGTACTTC
CDR3: CSVWGRETQYF

V: TRBV25-1
D: -
J: TRBJ2-7
size: -
DNA: TGTGCCAGCAGTGAATTGGGGAGCGGGCTAAGCTCCTACGAGCAGTACTTC
CDR3: CASSELGSGLSSYEQYF

V: TRBV6-4
D: -
J: TRBJ2-3
size: -
DNA: TGTGCCAGCAGTGACGCGGCCCAAGGCACAGATACGCAGTATTTT
CDR3: CASSDAAQGTDTQYF

V: TRBV10-3
D: TRBD2
J: TRBJ2-7
size: -
DNA: TGTGCCATCAGTGAGACTAGCGGGAGTAACGAGCAGTACTTC
CDR3: CAISETSGSNEQYF

V: TRBV7-2
D: TRBD2
J: TRBJ2-2
size: -
DNA: TGTGCCAGCAGGACAGGACTAGCGGGCTACACCGGGGAGCTGTTTTTT
CDR3: CASRTGLAGYTGELFF

V: TRBV4-3
D: TRBD1
J: TRBJ2-2
size: few
DNA: TGCGCCAGCAGCCAAGACGGGACAGGGGACACCGGGGAGCTGTTTTTT
CDR3: CASSQDGTGDTGELFF

V: TRBV18
D: -
J: TRBJ2-7
size: few
DNA: TGTGCCAGCTCACCACTTACCAGCTCCTACGAGCAGTACTTC
CDR3: CASSPLTSSYEQYF

V: TRBV29-1
D: TRBD2
J: TRBJ2-1
size: few
DNA: TGCAGCGGGGGGACTAGCGGAGGCCACGGGTACAATGAGCAGTTCTTC
CDR3: CSGGTSGGHGYNEQFF

V: TRBV11-3
D: -
J: TRBJ2-3
size: -
DNA: TGTGCCAGCAGCTCCGAAGATTATACGCAGTATTTT
CDR3: CASSSEDYTQYF

V: TRBV6-2/TRBV6-3
D: -
J: TRBJ1-5
size: few
DNA: TGTGCCAGCAGTTCAGGGAGGCAGCCCCAGCATTTT
CDR3: CASSSGRQPQHF

V: TRBV4-1
D: -
J: TRBJ2-7
size: -
DNA: TGCGCCAGCAGCCAAGGCGCTGAAAACACCTACGAGCAGTACTTC
CDR3: CASSQGAENTYEQYF

V: TRBV6-5
D: TRBD2
J: TRBJ2-1
size: few
DNA: TGTGCCAGCAGTTATGACCCCGTGGGACTAGGGGTCAATGAGCAGTTCTTC
CDR3: CASSYDPVGLGVNEQFF

V: TRBV18
D: -
J: TRBJ2-1
size: many
DNA: TGTGCCAGCAGGGGTGCCAGCTACAATGAGCAGTTCTTC
CDR3: CASRGASYNEQFF

V: TRBV7-2
D: TRBD2
J: TRBJ2-1
size: many
DNA: TGTGCCAGCAGCCTGGGACTAGCGGGGCCAAGGGATGAGCAGTTCTTC
CDR3: CASSLGLAGPRDEQFF

V: TRBV15
D: TRBD1
J: TRBJ2-7
size: few
DNA: TGTGCCACCAGCAGAGCGGTGGGACAGATCTACGAGCAGTACTTC
CDR3: CATSRAVGQIYEQYF

V: TRBV6-4
D: -
J: TRBJ2-1
size: few
DNA: TGTGCCAGTAGTTTTGGGGGGGCTCGAAATGAGCAGTTCTTC
CDR3: CASSFGGARNEQFF

V: TRBV7-2
D: -
J: TRBJ2-1
size: -
DNA: TGTGCCAGCAGCTTAGGGGGGGATTATGAGCAGTTCTTC
CDR3: CASSLGGDYEQFF

V: TRBV10-1
D: TRBD1
J: TRBJ2-1
size: many
DNA: TGCGCCAGCAGTGAGTCGGGACAGGGGGCCAGGGGGCAGTTCTTC
CDR3: CASSESGQGARGQFF

V: TRBV20-1
D: -
J: TRBJ2-5
size: few
DNA: TGCAGTGCCAAGGGTGACAAAACCTATCAAGAGACCCAGTACTTC
CDR3: CSAKGDKTYQETQYF

V: TRBV2
D: -
J: TRBJ1-4
size: few
DNA: TGTGCCAGCAACAGGGACGACAAAAAACTGTTTTTT
CDR3: CASNRDDKKLFF

V: TRBV6-5
D: -
J: TRBJ1-2
size: few
DNA: TGTGCCAGCAGTTACGCCCCTTCTCAGGGGAGTAACTATGGCTACACCTTC
CDR3: CASSYAPSQGSNYGYTF

V: TRBV7-2
D: -
J: TRBJ2-1
size: many
DNA: TGTGCCAGCAGCTTAAAGGGGGGGAACAATGAGCAGTTCTTC
CDR3: CASSLKGGNNEQFF

V: TRBV3-1
D: TRBD2
J: TRBJ2-4
size: -
DNA: TGTGCCAGCAGCCTACCAAGCCTGGCTAGCGGAAACATTCAGTACTTC
CDR3: CASSLPSLASGNIQYF

V: TRBV7-2
D: TRBD1
J: TRBJ2-7
size: few
DNA: TGTGCCAGCAGCAAAGGACAGGCGTACTACGAGCAGTACTTC
CDR3: CASSKGQAYYEQYF

V: TRBV12-3/TRBV12-4
D: TRBD2
J: TRBJ2-1
size: few
DNA: TGTGCCAGCAGTTTGACCACTAGCGGGAGAGGGAATGAGCAGTTCTTC
CDR3: CASSLTTSGRGNEQFF

V: TRBV7-9
D: -
J: TRBJ1-2
size: few
DNA: TGTGCCAGCAGCTTAGCTCCATATGGCTACACCTTC
CDR3: CASSLAPYGYTF

V: TRBV24-1
D: -
J: TRBJ1-5
size: few
DNA: TGTGCCACCTCTGCTAATGGCCAGGGCAATCAGCCCCAGCATTTT
CDR3: CATSANGQGNQPQHF

V: TRBV5-1
D: TRBD1
J: TRBJ1-3
size: -
DNA: TGCGCCAGCAGCACAGGGACAGGCGAAAACACCATATATTTT
CDR3: CASSTGTGENTIYF

V: TRBV5-1
D: -
J: TRBJ2-2
size: -
DNA: TGCGCCAGCAATGGGGGCAACACCGGGGAGCTGTTTTTT
CDR3: CASNGGNTGELFF

V: TRBV20-1
D: TRBD2
J: TRBJ2-5
size: few
DNA: TGCAGTGCTGAAGTGGGAGCGGGAGTTTCAGAGACCCAGTACTTC
CDR3: CSAEVGAGVSETQYF

V: TRBV7-2
D: TRBD2
J: TRBJ2-3
size: -
DNA: TGTGCCAGCAGGGTCGAGGCGGGAGGTAGCACAGATACGCAGTATTTT
CDR3: CASRVEAGGSTDTQYF

V: TRBV29-1
D: -
J: TRBJ2-3
size: -
DNA: TGCAGCGTTGTGCCCAGCCATACGCAGTATTTT
CDR3: CSVVPSHTQYF

V: TRBV12-3/TRBV12-4
D: -
J: TRBJ1-2
size: few
DNA: TGTGCCAGCAGTTTGAGGAGTAACTATGGCTACACCTTC
CDR3: CASSLRSNYGYTF

V: TRBV19
D: TRBD1
J: TRBJ2-1
size: -
DNA: TGTGCCAGTACCAGCGACAGGGTAGGGAATGAGCAGTTCTTC
CDR3: CASTSDRVGNEQFF

V: TRBV20-1
D: -
J: TRBJ2-1
size: -
DNA: TGCAGTGCTAGCGGGGATGATTACAATGAGCAGTTCTTC
CDR3: CSASGDDYNEQFF

V: TRBV29-1
D: -
J: TRBJ2-7
size: many
DNA: TGCAGCGTTGCCGGTCCCCCCTCCCAGCAGTACTTC
CDR3: CSVAGPPSQQYF

V: TRBV20-1
D: -
J: TRBJ2-5
size: -
DNA: TGCAGTGCTCACCGGGACGAAGAGACCCAGTACTTC
CDR3: CSAHRDEETQYF

V: TRBV7-9
D: -
J: TRBJ1-5
size: -
DNA: TGTGCCAGCAGCTTAGACAGAGCTCAGCCCCAGCATTTT
CDR3: CASSLDRAQPQHF

V: TRBV7-9
D: -
J: TRBJ2-3
size: -
DNA: TGTGCCAGCAGCTTAAGGCTGGCAGATACGCAGTATTTT
CDR3: CASSLRLADTQYF

V: TRBV29-1
D: -
J: TRBJ2-5
size: -
DNA: TGCAGCGTTGTGGGCTTAGAGACCCAGTACTTC
CDR3: CSVVGLETQYF